This TCR beta chain came from a study of blood T cell repertoires in COVID-19. Study details: Nucleic acid was either cDNA or gDNA, and it came from T cells, B-cell-depleted T cells, or PBMCs.

TCRdb's table, derived via immunoSEQ multiplex PCR, lists solely in-frame clones and lacks some. The table shows around 200,000 clones, with roughly nine tenths occurring only once. This CDR3 is 17 amino acids long. The J segment lost 10 bases and the V segment lost 3 bases, leaving 16 bases of the junction unmatched. Germline loops: CDR1 SGHTA, CDR2 FQGTGA. Sequencing input: peripheral blood. The chain is built from TRBV7-3 and TRBJ2-1, with 9 bases identical to TRBD2. This TCR came from a man aged 70 or older with active or convalescent COVID-19. The CDR3 reads CASSFRLGASGTREQFF. The DNA of the CDR3 is TGTGCCAGCAGCTTCCGCTTAGGGGCTAGCGGGACGAGAGAGCAGTTCTTC.